The 7 T cell receptor beta chains below all came from one sample that was sequenced in a study of long-term antiretroviral therapy in people with HIV (dated by TCRdb to the early 2020s). The immunoSEQ hsTCRB v3.0 assay was used at survey level resolution to sequence the TRB variable region. The immuneACCESS repertoire file appears here via TCRdb, limited to in-frame rearrangements. These files lack a portion of the clones; in checked studies, under half of the deficit traces to unresolved V genes, and the cause of the others is not known. The sample yields tens of thousands of clones; just under 95% were counted once. The ten most abundant clones make up approximately 2.8% of the sample. Source: unsorted PBMCs, taken 5.3 years after starting antiretroviral therapy. These receptors were taken from a man in his forties or fifties with HIV.

The gene calls are TRBV7-2 and TRBJ1-2, with D tentatively TRBD1 (6 bases). The CDR3 is 12 amino acids. The germline V and J ends were trimmed by 3 bases and 8 bases, with 10 bases remaining between them. Germline CDR1 and CDR2: SGHTA and FQGNSA. The CDR3 DNA reads as TGTGCCAGCAGCTTCCTCAGGGGCGGCTACACCTTC. Translated, it gives CASSFLRGGYTF.

J is TRBJ1-5 and V is TRBV19; 9 bases fit TRBD1. Germline trimming cut 8 bases from V and 4 bases from J; bases unmatched to any gene: 3. Germline V gene data show CDR1 as LNHDA and CDR2 as SQIVND (reference sequence). This CDR3 is 13 amino acids long. This CDR3 reads CASGTGWNQPQHF. The CDR3 DNA is TGTGCCAGTGGGACAGGGTGGAATCAGCCCCAGCATTTT. Supplemented by reference TRBV19 and TRBJ1-5, the full variable domain reads DGGITQSPKYLFRKEGQNVTLSCEQNLNHDAMYWYRQDPGQGLRLIYYSQIVNDFQKGDIAEGYSVSREKKESFPLTVTSAQKNPTAFYLCASGTGWNQPQHFGDGTRLSIL.

V and J are TRBV7-6 and TRBJ2-2, with 13 bases aligning to TRBD2. The CDR3 extends over 17 amino acids. From germline, CDR1 is SGHVS and CDR2 FNYEAQ. With V trimmed by 5 bases and J by 2 bases, 5 bases remained unmatched. The CDR3 here is CASSLGLAGVNTGELFF. CDR3 in DNA: TGTGCCAGCAGCCTAGGACTAGCGGGGGTCAACACCGGGGAGCTGTTTTTT.

The chain employs TRBV25-1 and TRBJ1-2; TRBD1 matches at 11 bases. Trimming at V came to 7 bases and at J to 4 bases, leaving 8 bases not matched to a gene. This CDR3 has 15 amino acids. CDR1 and CDR2 from the germline V gene are MGHDK and SYGVNS. The CDR3 protein is CASKGQGAGSYGYTF. Here the CDR3 DNA reads TGTGCCAGCAAAGGACAGGGGGCTGGTAGCTATGGCTACACCTTC.

The chain uses TRBV30 and TRBJ2-2, with D perhaps being TRBD1 or TRBD2 (7 bases each). CDR1 is GTSNPN, CDR2 SVGIG, per germline (reference sequence). This CDR3 spans 14 amino acids. The V gene lost 5 bases and the J gene lost 2 bases, with 12 bases spanning the gap. CDR3 protein: CAWQGGENTGELFF. DNA of the CDR3: TGTGCCTGGCAGGGGGGGGAAAACACCGGGGAGCTGTTTTTT.

This chain connects TRBV5-1 to TRBJ2-7; D possibly corresponds to TRBD1 (5 bases). Deletions cut 4 bases from V and 1 base from J, with 12 bases between. The germline gives CDR1 SGHRS, CDR2 YFSETQ. The CDR3 spans 14 residues. The CDR3 reads CASSPGRTSYEQYF. As DNA, the CDR3 is TGCGCCAGCAGCCCCGGCAGGACATCCTACGAGCAGTACTTC.

The J gene is TRBJ2-6, the V gene TRBV6-4; no definite D call. Per germline, CDR1 MRHNA and CDR2 SNTAGT. V was cut by 8 bases and J by 4 bases, with 18 bases left in between. The CDR3 is made up of 16 amino acids. The CDR3, as DNA: TGTGCCAGCGGCCCGGCCTTGCCATCAGGGGCCAACGTCCTGACTTTC. Encoded protein: CASGPALPSGANVLTF.